Listed below are T cell receptor beta chains from one sample, sequenced in a study of blood T cells in healthy people across ages. TCRdb re-called the 5' RACE reads through MiXCR, storing one row per CDR3 protein. The sample yields around 1,500,000 distinct CDR3 sequences, 35% to 45% seen once. Sequenced sample: blood. These receptors were collected from a woman between 18 and 29 years old in good health. Both conserved end residues are part of each CDR3. Each record gives: clone size, CDR3 length, V gene, J gene, D gene, CDR3 protein, CDR3 DNA. D genes are given only for firm matches. Size is stated for part of the rows, as once, few or many counts, or as a class when the clone is expanded.

abundance: -
len: 12
v_gene: TRBV20-1
j_gene: TRBJ2-1
d_gene: TRBD1
CDR3aa: CSARSDREQQFF
CDR3nt: TGCAGTGCTAGATCTGACAGGGAACAGCAGTTCTTC

abundance: -
len: 16
v_gene: TRBV20-1
j_gene: TRBJ2-7
d_gene: -
CDR3aa: CSAVTFRTVRTYEQYF
CDR3nt: TGCAGTGCTGTTACCTTTCGGACAGTTCGTACCTACGAGCAGTACTTC

abundance: -
len: 16
v_gene: TRBV29-1
j_gene: TRBJ2-6
d_gene: TRBD1
CDR3aa: CSVEDRVLSGANVLTF
CDR3nt: TGCAGCGTTGAGGACAGGGTCCTCTCTGGGGCCAACGTCCTGACTTTC

abundance: -
len: 15
v_gene: TRBV6-1
j_gene: TRBJ2-5
d_gene: -
CDR3aa: CASTATRGGLETQYF
CDR3nt: TGTGCCAGCACCGCCACTAGGGGAGGTTTGGAGACCCAGTACTTC

abundance: -
len: 12
v_gene: TRBV25-1
j_gene: TRBJ2-7
d_gene: -
CDR3aa: CASSEDRDEQYF
CDR3nt: TGTGCCAGCAGTGAGGACCGTGACGAGCAGTACTTC

abundance: -
len: 15
v_gene: TRBV4-1
j_gene: TRBJ1-5
d_gene: TRBD1
CDR3aa: CASSQTDRAEWPQHF
CDR3nt: TGCGCCAGCAGCCAAACGGACAGGGCTGAGTGGCCCCAGCATTTT

abundance: -
len: 17
v_gene: TRBV4-1
j_gene: TRBJ2-3
d_gene: TRBD2
CDR3aa: CASSPEGSGGAGDTQYF
CDR3nt: TGCGCCAGCAGCCCAGAAGGTAGCGGGGGGGCAGGAGATACGCAGTATTTT

abundance: -
len: 12
v_gene: TRBV5-1
j_gene: TRBJ2-3
d_gene: -
CDR3aa: CASTREADTQYF
CDR3nt: TGCGCCAGCACGAGGGAAGCAGATACGCAGTATTTT

abundance: few
len: 13
v_gene: TRBV12-3/TRBV12-4
j_gene: TRBJ1-5
d_gene: TRBD1
CDR3aa: CASRGQVGQPQHF
CDR3nt: TGTGCCAGCAGGGGACAGGTCGGTCAGCCCCAGCATTTT

abundance: few
len: 13
v_gene: TRBV6-2/TRBV6-3
j_gene: TRBJ1-1
d_gene: -
CDR3aa: CASLRDTGIEAFF
CDR3nt: TGTGCCAGTTTACGTGACACAGGAATTGAAGCTTTCTTT

abundance: -
len: 14
v_gene: TRBV7-8
j_gene: TRBJ1-5
d_gene: TRBD1
CDR3aa: CASSSGGAGQPQHF
CDR3nt: TGTGCCAGCAGCTCAGGGGGGGCTGGCCAGCCCCAGCATTTT

abundance: once
len: 16
v_gene: TRBV12-3/TRBV12-4
j_gene: TRBJ1-1
d_gene: -
CDR3aa: CASTLAGGRGYTEAFF
CDR3nt: TGTGCCAGCACCCTAGCCGGGGGGCGCGGGTACACTGAAGCTTTCTTT

abundance: once
len: 13
v_gene: TRBV27
j_gene: TRBJ1-1
d_gene: -
CDR3aa: CAIQSRETGEAFF
CDR3nt: TGTGCCATACAATCCAGGGAAACAGGGGAAGCTTTCTTT

abundance: -
len: 14
v_gene: TRBV20-1
j_gene: TRBJ2-1
d_gene: TRBD2
CDR3aa: CSARGTSVQETQFF
CDR3nt: TGCAGTGCAAGAGGGACTAGCGTACAAGAGACCCAGTTCTTC

abundance: few
len: 15
v_gene: TRBV7-2
j_gene: TRBJ2-7
d_gene: TRBD2
CDR3aa: CASSLQIAGSYEQYF
CDR3nt: TGTGCCAGCAGCCTTCAGATAGCGGGAAGCTACGAGCAGTACTTC

abundance: few
len: 11
v_gene: TRBV11-2
j_gene: TRBJ2-5
d_gene: -
CDR3aa: CASSLGGEWYF
CDR3nt: TGTGCCAGCAGCTTAGGCGGGGAATGGTACTTC

abundance: few
len: 10
v_gene: TRBV6-4
j_gene: TRBJ1-2
d_gene: -
CDR3aa: CASTRYGYTF
CDR3nt: TGTGCCAGCACCCGCTATGGCTACACCTTC

abundance: many
len: 15
v_gene: TRBV10-3
j_gene: TRBJ2-3
d_gene: -
CDR3aa: CAIRGEAASTDTQYF
CDR3nt: TGTGCCATCAGAGGCGAGGCGGCTAGCACAGATACGCAGTATTTT

abundance: -
len: 15
v_gene: TRBV29-1
j_gene: TRBJ2-3
d_gene: -
CDR3aa: CSVIGPGRYTDTQYF
CDR3nt: TGCAGCGTGATTGGGCCGGGGAGGTACACAGATACGCAGTATTTT

abundance: few
len: 14
v_gene: TRBV6-4
j_gene: TRBJ2-5
d_gene: -
CDR3aa: CASNTGASDLRQYF
CDR3nt: TGTGCCAGCAACACCGGCGCGTCGGATTTACGGCAGTACTTC

abundance: -
len: 12
v_gene: TRBV20-1
j_gene: TRBJ2-3
d_gene: -
CDR3aa: CSAPHGGDTQYF
CDR3nt: TGCAGTGCTCCTCACGGGGGAGATACGCAGTATTTT

abundance: few
len: 17
v_gene: TRBV11-2
j_gene: TRBJ1-2
d_gene: TRBD1
CDR3aa: CASSLGTGGTGDYGYTF
CDR3nt: TGTGCCAGCAGCTTAGGAACAGGCGGGACAGGGGACTATGGCTACACCTTC

abundance: few
len: 16
v_gene: TRBV12-3/TRBV12-4
j_gene: TRBJ2-3
d_gene: TRBD2
CDR3aa: CASSLLLAGSTDTQYF
CDR3nt: TGTGCCAGCAGTTTACTTTTAGCGGGCAGCACAGATACGCAGTATTTT

abundance: few
len: 16
v_gene: TRBV15
j_gene: TRBJ2-1
d_gene: TRBD2
CDR3aa: CATSRGTSGVYNEQFF
CDR3nt: TGTGCCACCAGCAGAGGGACTAGCGGGGTATACAATGAGCAGTTCTTC

abundance: few
len: 15
v_gene: TRBV4-1
j_gene: TRBJ2-7
d_gene: -
CDR3aa: CASSQDPKGPLGQYF
CDR3nt: TGCGCCAGCAGCCAAGATCCAAAGGGTCCCCTAGGGCAGTACTTC

abundance: few
len: 18
v_gene: TRBV12-3/TRBV12-4
j_gene: TRBJ2-3
d_gene: TRBD2
CDR3aa: CASSLRSRGGARTDTQYF
CDR3nt: TGTGCCAGCAGTTTACGGTCCCGCGGGGGGGCGAGGACAGATACGCAGTATTTT

abundance: -
len: 13
v_gene: TRBV20-1
j_gene: TRBJ1-2
d_gene: -
CDR3aa: CSASAGIDYGYTF
CDR3nt: TGCAGTGCGAGTGCGGGGATTGACTATGGCTACACCTTC

abundance: -
len: 14
v_gene: TRBV29-1
j_gene: TRBJ1-1
d_gene: -
CDR3aa: CSVSQGSGNTEAFF
CDR3nt: TGCAGCGTATCACAGGGTAGTGGGAACACTGAAGCTTTCTTT

abundance: few
len: 15
v_gene: TRBV10-3
j_gene: TRBJ2-2
d_gene: TRBD2
CDR3aa: CAISESASGTGELFF
CDR3nt: TGTGCCATCAGTGAGTCGGCTAGCGGTACCGGGGAGCTGTTTTTT

abundance: -
len: 15
v_gene: TRBV18
j_gene: TRBJ1-4
d_gene: -
CDR3aa: CASSPWTATNEKLFF
CDR3nt: TGTGCCAGCTCACCTTGGACAGCGACAAATGAAAAACTGTTTTTT

abundance: -
len: 14
v_gene: TRBV28
j_gene: TRBJ2-3
d_gene: TRBD1
CDR3aa: CASTLDRVTDTQYF
CDR3nt: TGTGCCAGCACCCTGGACAGGGTGACAGATACGCAGTATTTT

abundance: -
len: 14
v_gene: TRBV6-5
j_gene: TRBJ2-5
d_gene: -
CDR3aa: CASSSAEIQETQYF
CDR3nt: TGTGCCAGCAGTTCCGCAGAGATCCAAGAGACCCAGTACTTC

abundance: -
len: 15
v_gene: TRBV7-9
j_gene: TRBJ2-1
d_gene: TRBD2
CDR3aa: CASSYTSGRRNEQFF
CDR3nt: TGTGCCAGCAGCTATACTAGCGGGAGGCGCAATGAGCAGTTCTTC

abundance: -
len: 13
v_gene: TRBV6-2/TRBV6-3
j_gene: TRBJ1-1
d_gene: -
CDR3aa: CASSWRGGTEAFF
CDR3nt: TGTGCCAGCAGCTGGAGGGGAGGAACTGAAGCTTTCTTT

abundance: -
len: 17
v_gene: TRBV24-1
j_gene: TRBJ2-3
d_gene: TRBD2
CDR3aa: CATSDSGLAGGTDTQYF
CDR3nt: TGTGCCACCAGTGATTCGGGACTAGCGGGAGGCACAGATACGCAGTATTTT

abundance: -
len: 16
v_gene: TRBV4-1
j_gene: TRBJ2-7
d_gene: TRBD2
CDR3aa: CASSSPTSGPVYEQYF
CDR3nt: TGCGCCAGCAGCTCCCCGACTAGCGGGCCTGTTTACGAGCAGTACTTC

abundance: -
len: 13
v_gene: TRBV10-3
j_gene: TRBJ1-2
d_gene: -
CDR3aa: CAISGDSNYGYTF
CDR3nt: TGTGCCATCAGTGGTGACAGTAACTATGGCTACACCTTC

abundance: few
len: 17
v_gene: TRBV7-9
j_gene: TRBJ2-3
d_gene: -
CDR3aa: CASSPKRSAGSTDTQYF
CDR3nt: TGTGCCAGCAGCCCCAAACGAAGTGCGGGGTCGACAGATACGCAGTATTTT

abundance: -
len: 17
v_gene: TRBV5-1
j_gene: TRBJ2-1
d_gene: TRBD2
CDR3aa: CASRSGTSGVRKDEQFF
CDR3nt: TGCGCCAGTAGATCTGGGACTAGCGGGGTTAGAAAGGATGAGCAGTTCTTC

abundance: -
len: 15
v_gene: TRBV12-3/TRBV12-4
j_gene: TRBJ2-7
d_gene: TRBD1
CDR3aa: CASIPTGGITYEQYF
CDR3nt: TGTGCCAGCATTCCCACAGGGGGCATCACCTACGAGCAGTACTTC

abundance: -
len: 12
v_gene: TRBV7-2
j_gene: TRBJ2-1
d_gene: -
CDR3aa: CASSLVGTKQFF
CDR3nt: TGTGCCAGCAGCTTAGTCGGGACGAAGCAGTTCTTC

abundance: -
len: 11
v_gene: TRBV5-1
j_gene: TRBJ1-2
d_gene: -
CDR3aa: CASSSGIGYTF
CDR3nt: TGCGCCAGCAGCTCAGGGATTGGCTACACCTTC

abundance: -
len: 14
v_gene: TRBV25-1
j_gene: TRBJ1-5
d_gene: TRBD1
CDR3aa: CASSGTGTKGAQHF
CDR3nt: TGTGCCAGCAGTGGGACAGGGACGAAAGGGGCCCAGCATTTT

abundance: many
len: 12
v_gene: TRBV7-3
j_gene: TRBJ2-1
d_gene: -
CDR3aa: CASSLTNNEQFF
CDR3nt: TGTGCCAGCAGCCTAACTAACAATGAGCAGTTCTTC

abundance: -
len: 14
v_gene: TRBV2
j_gene: TRBJ2-7
d_gene: -
CDR3aa: CASSGWRKTYEQYF
CDR3nt: TGTGCCAGCAGTGGGTGGCGAAAGACCTACGAGCAGTACTTC

abundance: -
len: 22
v_gene: TRBV3-1
j_gene: TRBJ2-6
d_gene: TRBD2
CDR3aa: CASSRTFGTSGSPSRGANVLTF
CDR3nt: TGTGCCAGCAGCCGGACCTTCGGGACTAGCGGGAGCCCCAGTCGTGGGGCCAACGTCCTGACTTTC

abundance: once
len: 13
v_gene: TRBV29-1
j_gene: TRBJ2-7
d_gene: TRBD2
CDR3aa: CSVELAVSYEQYF
CDR3nt: TGCAGCGTTGAGCTAGCGGTGTCTTACGAGCAGTACTTC

abundance: -
len: 15
v_gene: TRBV20-1
j_gene: TRBJ2-7
d_gene: TRBD2
CDR3aa: CSARGGSGSAYEQYF
CDR3nt: TGCAGTGCTAGAGGGGGTAGCGGGAGCGCCTACGAGCAGTACTTC

abundance: few
len: 15
v_gene: TRBV7-2
j_gene: TRBJ1-5
d_gene: TRBD1
CDR3aa: CASSLAEGQGQPQHF
CDR3nt: TGTGCCAGCAGCTTAGCGGAAGGACAGGGACAGCCCCAGCATTTT

abundance: -
len: 14
v_gene: TRBV6-5
j_gene: TRBJ1-6
d_gene: TRBD1
CDR3aa: CASSAGGGDSPLHF
CDR3nt: TGTGCCAGCAGTGCAGGGGGCGGTGATTCACCCCTCCACTTT

abundance: once
len: 16
v_gene: TRBV2
j_gene: TRBJ2-5
d_gene: TRBD2
CDR3aa: CASSGGLAGAQETQYF
CDR3nt: TGTGCCAGCAGCGGGGGACTAGCGGGGGCCCAAGAGACCCAGTACTTC

abundance: -
len: 14
v_gene: TRBV4-1
j_gene: TRBJ2-5
d_gene: TRBD2
CDR3aa: CASSRLAGGQTQYF
CDR3nt: TGCGCCAGCAGCCGGCTTGCGGGGGGCCAGACCCAGTACTTC

abundance: -
len: 14
v_gene: TRBV6-1
j_gene: TRBJ1-2
d_gene: TRBD1
CDR3aa: CASTTGTGMGGYTF
CDR3nt: TGTGCCAGCACCACCGGGACAGGAATGGGTGGCTACACCTTC

abundance: -
len: 16
v_gene: TRBV3-1
j_gene: TRBJ1-4
d_gene: TRBD1
CDR3aa: CASSQKRDRGWKKLFF
CDR3nt: TGTGCCAGCAGCCAAAAGCGGGACAGGGGGTGGAAAAAACTGTTTTTT